Reported below is one TCR beta chain. Its antigen is as yet unknown. This specimen belongs to a study of cytomegalovirus exposure and HLA in healthy donors. General study findings and limits: Previously analyzed data showed that most TCR beta V segments were productive at a frequency of about 90% or about 30%. Several of the most significant clusters were apparently associated with common viral pathogens in a later analysis.

In the PCR, 60 Vbeta and 13 Jbeta primers were used. Data came from immunoSEQ multiplex PCR; TCRdb stores just in-frame clones and leaves some out. In the table there are 250,000 to 350,000 clones, about four fifths of which are singletons. The CDR3 is 15 residues long. The germline V and J ends were trimmed by 1 base and 4 bases, with 13 bases remaining between them. Per germline, CDR1 MGHDK and CDR2 SYGVNS. The chain carries TRBV25-1 and TRBJ1-2, with D possibly matching TRBD1 (6 bases). This sequence originates from a girl aged 2 to 10 in good health and CMV-seronegative. Material: PBMCs. CDR3 DNA sequence: TGTGCCAGCAGTGAATTCGGGGACACGATCTATGGCTACACCTTC. Protein product: CASSEFGDTIYGYTF.